This entry features one TCR beta chain sequence. Its antigen is unknown. At one boundary the junction diverges from the germline segment, which might be a read error. The PCR ran on 60 Vbeta and 13 Jbeta primers. Profiled with immunoSEQ multiplex PCR; TCRdb holds only in-frame clones, not every one. The sample yields 80,000 to 100,000 clones, approximately 85% seen once. This record belongs to a study of cytomegalovirus exposure and HLA in healthy donors. Study-level points and caveats: Using the classifier, cytomegalovirus status was reportedly diagnosed with high specificity and sensitivity. Because they were indistinguishable, some V segments, including TRBV6-2 and TRBV6-3, were excluded.

Germline V gene data show CDR1 as SGHDT and CDR2 as YYEEEE. The CDR3 is 16 amino acids. This TCR was recovered from a man between 40 and 49 years old in good health and CMV-seropositive. The source material was PBMCs. The chain has TRBV5-6 and TRBJ2-5; 9 bases agree with TRBD2. The CDR3 reads CASSLRLAGYGETRYF. In nucleotides, the CDR3 is TGTGCCAGCAGCTTGCGGCTAGCGGGATATGGAGAGACCCGGTACTTC.